Shown below are 5 T cell receptor beta chains from a single sample sequenced in a study of the immune and genomic landscape of osteosarcoma. The post-treatment osteosarcoma tumors were primary, local recurrence or metastasis specimens from poor-prognosis patients. TCRdb's table, derived via immunoSEQ multiplex PCR, lists solely in-frame clones and lacks some. The sample has about 6,200 clones, around 62% seen once. Sequenced: osteosarcoma tumor tissue from the lung. The receptor source for this set is a human donor with osteosarcoma.

This chain joins TRBV5-8 and TRBJ2-3, with 7 bases matching TRBD1. Trimming at V came to 0 bases and at J to 6 bases, leaving 7 bases not matched to a gene. This CDR3 comprises 15 residues. The V gene's germline CDR1 is SGHTS and CDR2 YDEGEE. CDR3 loop: CASSLVGQILDTQYF. The DNA for the CDR3 is TGTGCCAGCAGCTTGGTGGGACAGATTCTGGATACGCAGTATTTT. Full variable domain (remainder filled in from reference TRBV5-8 and TRBJ2-3): EAGVTQSPTHLIKTRGQQATLRCSPISGHTSVYWYQQALGLGLQFLLWYDEGEERNRGNFPPRFSGRQFPNYSSELNVNALELEDSALYLCASSLVGQILDTQYFGPGTRLTVL.

This clone was recorded a few times. The chain carries TRBV7-9 and TRBJ1-1; no definite D call. Germline V gene sequence: CDR1 SEHNR, CDR2 FQNEAQ (reference sequence). V gave up 2 bases and J gave up 0 bases, with 4 bases separating them. This CDR3 is 13 amino acids long. DNA of the CDR3: TGTGCCAGCAGCTTATGGATGAACACTGAAGCTTTCTTT. Translation gives CASSLWMNTEAFF. Full variable domain (missing parts from reference TRBV7-9 and TRBJ1-1): DTGVSQNPRHKITKRGQNVTFRCDPISEHNRLYWYRQTLGQGPEFLTYFQNEAQLEKSRLLSDRFSAERPKGSFSTLEIQRTEQGDSAMYLCASSLWMNTEAFFGQGTRLTVV.

This clone is labeled as medium-sized. This sequence joins TRBV28 and TRBJ1-1, with D unresolved. Trimming took off 4 bases at V and 0 bases at J, with 18 bases between the two ends. The CDR3 sequence is 17 residues long. Germline CDR1 is MDHEN and CDR2 is SYDVKM. CDR3 sequence reads: CASSSITASELNTEAFF. As DNA, the CDR3 is TGTGCCAGCAGTTCTATTACGGCGTCAGAACTGAACACTGAAGCTTTCTTT.

V and J are TRBV5-6 and TRBJ2-1; 9 positions match TRBD2. This CDR3 is 16 amino acids long. The germline gives CDR1 SGHDT, CDR2 YYEEEE. With V trimmed by 4 bases and J by 1 base, 6 bases remained unmatched. The CDR3 DNA reads TGTGCCAGCAGCCGGAGACTAGCGGCATCCTACAATGAGCAGTTCTTC. Encoded protein: CASSRRLAASYNEQFF.

This clone has just a few counts. V gene TRBV7-2 combines with J gene TRBJ1-2; no clear D gene. The germline gives CDR1 SGHTA, CDR2 FQGNSA. The V end was cut by 0 bases, the J end by 6 bases, with 14 bases between. CDR3 size: 15 residues. The CDR3 sequence is CASSLAVGVRNGYTF. The CDR3 nucleotides are TGTGCCAGCAGCTTAGCCGTGGGCGTCAGGAATGGCTACACCTTC.